This TCR beta chain was identified in a study of cytomegalovirus exposure and HLA in healthy donors. General study results and limits: In a later analysis, most CMV-associated TCR beta chains appeared HLA-restricted.

To note about this clone: Its target is not known.

This CDR3 has 19 amino acids. Germline V gives CDR1 SGHRS, CDR2 YFSETQ. The ends were cut back, 0 bases at V and 3 bases at J, with 23 bases in the middle. In the PCR, 60 Vbeta and 13 Jbeta primers were used. Clones were read by immunoSEQ multiplex PCR, and TCRdb kept only the in-frame ones, dropping some. The sample holds about 89,000 clones, about 80% seen once. The clonotype comes from a man in his thirties or forties in good health and CMV-seropositive. The V call is TRBV5-1, the J call TRBJ2-3; TRBD1 is a possible D gene (6 bases). The sequencing sample was made of PBMCs. The CDR3 DNA sequence: TGCGCCAGCAGCTTGGCCACCATGACGGGCAGGGGCGGGACAGATACGCAGTATTTT. Translated, it gives CASSLATMTGRGGTDTQYF.